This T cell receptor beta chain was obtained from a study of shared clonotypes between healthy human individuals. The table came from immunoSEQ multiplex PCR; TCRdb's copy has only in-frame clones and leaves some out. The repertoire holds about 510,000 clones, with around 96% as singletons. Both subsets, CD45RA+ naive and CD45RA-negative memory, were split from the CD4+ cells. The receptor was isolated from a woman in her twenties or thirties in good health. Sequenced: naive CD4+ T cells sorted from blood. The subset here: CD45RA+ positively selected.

The CDR3 DNA follows: TGTGCCAGCAGTTACGCCCATGGAAACACCATATATTTT. Encoded protein: CASSYAHGNTIYF. This chain links TRBV6-6 with TRBJ1-3; D not certain. Germline CDR1 MNHNY, CDR2 SVGAGI (reference sequence). Deletions cut 2 bases from V and 3 bases from J, with 5 bases between. The CDR3 sequence is 13 residues long.